This T cell receptor beta chain was sequenced in a study of B cell selection in AIRE deficiency. General study findings and limits: Healthy Tconv contained approximately 37% of shared healthy Treg sequences; only TCRbeta sequenced. About 30% of healthy-shared Treg TCRbeta sequences appeared in patient Tconv cells. Only 9.3% of 3,500 to 4,500 shared Treg sequences were patient-specific; 31.6% healthy-specific.

The CDR3 runs to 13 residues. Between the trimmed V and J ends, which lost 5 bases and 0 bases, there was a span of 2 bases. The germline gives CDR1 MNHEY, CDR2 SMNVEV (reference sequence). Assay used: immunoSEQ multiplex PCR; TCRdb lists only in-frame clones, some missing. The sample lists 20,000 to 25,000 clones, 94% occurring once. With regard to this clone: Antigen specificity is unknown.

Regulatory T cells were sorted as CD4+CD25hiCD127low/negative cells. This rearrangement joins TRBV27 to TRBJ2-6, with D uncertain. This sequence was found in a human donor with AIRE deficiency. Input material: Tregs sorted from PBMCs. The CDR3 bases are TGTGCCAGCAGTAGCTCTGGGGCCAACGTCCTGACTTTC. Amino acids: CASSSSGANVLTF.